The rows below give T cell receptor beta chains drawn from one sample of a study of shared T cell receptors in the human thymus. The data were produced by immunoSEQ multiplex PCR, yet TCRdb's version contains in-frame clones alone and is incomplete. This repertoire shows about 660,000 clones, approximately 90% found once; its top ten account for 0.0085% to 0.012%. The data were also submitted as part of a second study, on human thymus T cells.

Sequenced material: thymocytes. The receptors were sampled from a boy less than two years old with a congenital heart defect. The CDR3 runs from the conserved cysteine through the conserved F or W. Each record gives: D gene, V gene, J gene, CDR3 DNA, CDR3 protein. The D gene is left open where the match is weak.

d_gene: NA
v_gene: TRBV29-1
j_gene: TRBJ2-3
CDR3nt: TGCAGCGAGCGGCAGGGCACAGATACGCAGTATTTT
CDR3aa: CSERQGTDTQYF

d_gene: NA
v_gene: TRBV4-3
j_gene: TRBJ2-5
CDR3nt: TGCGCCAGCAGCCAAGATGGCAAGAACGGGATTCAGACCCAGTACTTC
CDR3aa: CASSQDGKNGIQTQYF

d_gene: NA
v_gene: TRBV9
j_gene: TRBJ2-1
CDR3nt: TGTGCCAGCAGCGTCCACGCGGGCGCGGGCAATGAGCAGTTCTTC
CDR3aa: CASSVHAGAGNEQFF

d_gene: NA
v_gene: TRBV19
j_gene: TRBJ2-3
CDR3nt: TGTGCCAGTAAAAAGGACACTAGCACAGATACGCAGTATTTT
CDR3aa: CASKKDTSTDTQYF

d_gene: NA
v_gene: TRBV29-1
j_gene: TRBJ2-3
CDR3nt: TGCAGCGTGACGGCGGGACTCACAGATACGCAGTATTTT
CDR3aa: CSVTAGLTDTQYF

d_gene: NA
v_gene: TRBV4-3
j_gene: TRBJ2-3
CDR3nt: TGCGCCAGCAGCCCATTAATATTGGGGGCGAGCACAGATACGCAGTATTTT
CDR3aa: CASSPLILGASTDTQYF

d_gene: TRBD1
v_gene: TRBV19
j_gene: TRBJ2-2
CDR3nt: TGTGCCAGCGCTTTCCGGTCGACAGGGTTCACCGCCGGGGAGCTGTTTTTT
CDR3aa: CASAFRSTGFTAGELFF

d_gene: TRBD1
v_gene: TRBV7-2
j_gene: TRBJ1-1
CDR3nt: TGTGCCAGCATCCCGGGACAGGGGAAGGGCACTGAAGCTTTCTTT
CDR3aa: CASIPGQGKGTEAFF

d_gene: TRBD1
v_gene: TRBV10-1
j_gene: TRBJ1-1
CDR3nt: TGCGCCAGCAGTCGGGACAGGGGGAACACTGAAGCTTTCTTT
CDR3aa: CASSRDRGNTEAFF

d_gene: NA
v_gene: TRBV10-1
j_gene: TRBJ1-1
CDR3nt: TGCGCCAGCAGTGACCCGGCGGGCACTGAAGCTTTCTTT
CDR3aa: CASSDPAGTEAFF

d_gene: TRBD2
v_gene: TRBV7-3
j_gene: TRBJ2-1
CDR3nt: TGTGCCAGCAGCGCAGCTAGCGGGGGGAAGTGCGAGCAGTTCTTC
CDR3aa: CASSAASGGKCEQFF

d_gene: TRBD2
v_gene: TRBV5-6
j_gene: TRBJ2-7
CDR3nt: TGTGCCAGCAGCTTGGGGCTAGCGGGAGTGCGCGAGCAGTACTTC
CDR3aa: CASSLGLAGVREQYF

d_gene: TRBD2
v_gene: TRBV28
j_gene: TRBJ2-4
CDR3nt: TGTGCCAGCAGTCTATACCTGGGAGCGGGGATAAAAAACATTCAGTACTTC
CDR3aa: CASSLYLGAGIKNIQYF

d_gene: NA
v_gene: TRBV7-2
j_gene: TRBJ2-1
CDR3nt: TGTGCCAGCAGCTTATCCCGGGCTAGCACATCCTACAATGAGCAGTTCTTC
CDR3aa: CASSLSRASTSYNEQFF

d_gene: TRBD2
v_gene: TRBV4-2
j_gene: TRBJ2-6
CDR3nt: TGTGCCAGCAGCCAATCCGGGACTAGCGGGAGGGGTTCTGGGGCCAACGTCCTGACTTTC
CDR3aa: CASSQSGTSGRGSGANVLTF

d_gene: NA
v_gene: TRBV15
j_gene: TRBJ1-3
CDR3nt: TGTGCCACCAGCAGAGATTCCTGGGGGCCTGGAAACACCATATATTTT
CDR3aa: CATSRDSWGPGNTIYF